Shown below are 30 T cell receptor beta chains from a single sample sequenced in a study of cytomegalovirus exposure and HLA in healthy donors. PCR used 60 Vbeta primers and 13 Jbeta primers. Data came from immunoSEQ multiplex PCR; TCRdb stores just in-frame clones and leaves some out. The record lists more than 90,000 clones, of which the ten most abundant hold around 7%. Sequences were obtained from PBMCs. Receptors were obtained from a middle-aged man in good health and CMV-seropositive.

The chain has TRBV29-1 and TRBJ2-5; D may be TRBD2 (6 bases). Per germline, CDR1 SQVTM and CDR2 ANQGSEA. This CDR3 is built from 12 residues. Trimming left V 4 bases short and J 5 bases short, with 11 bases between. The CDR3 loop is CSVGFAGETQYF. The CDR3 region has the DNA TGCAGCGTTGGATTCGCGGGGGAGACCCAGTACTTC.

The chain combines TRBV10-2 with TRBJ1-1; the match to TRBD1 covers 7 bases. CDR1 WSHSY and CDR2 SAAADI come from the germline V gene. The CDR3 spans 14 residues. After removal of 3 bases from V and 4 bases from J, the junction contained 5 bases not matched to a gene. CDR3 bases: TGCGCCAGCAGTGATAGGGGGCAGGGCACTGAAGCTTTCTTT. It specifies CASSDRGQGTEAFF.

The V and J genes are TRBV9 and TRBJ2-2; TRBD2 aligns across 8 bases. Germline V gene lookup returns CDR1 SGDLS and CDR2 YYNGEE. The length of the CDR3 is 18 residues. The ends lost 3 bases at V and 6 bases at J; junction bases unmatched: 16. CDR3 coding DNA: TGTGCCAGCAGCGATAGCGGCCCCGGGACTAGTAATGCCGGGGAGCTGTTTTTT. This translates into CASSDSGPGTSNAGELFF.

This CDR3 reads CASSYSGQWAPLHF. As DNA, the CDR3 is TGTGCCAGCAGTTACTCGGGACAGTGGGCACCCCTCCACTTT. This sequence joins TRBV6-5 and TRBJ1-6; 7 bases agree with TRBD1. Germline assignment: CDR1 MNHEY and CDR2 SVGAGI. The CDR3 loop spans 14 amino acids. V trimming: 0 bases; J trimming: 11 bases; junction bases outside the gene matches: 4.

In DNA, the CDR3 is TGTGCCAGTATGCCCGTGGCAGGGGTCATCTACGAGCAGTACTTC. Residues: CASMPVAGVIYEQYF. The chain joins TRBV19 to TRBJ2-7, with a weak D call TRBD1 (6 bases). This CDR3 contains 15 residues. Germline V gives CDR1 LNHDA, CDR2 SQIVND (reference sequence). The V gene lost 7 bases and the J gene lost 3 bases, with 19 bases spanning the gap.

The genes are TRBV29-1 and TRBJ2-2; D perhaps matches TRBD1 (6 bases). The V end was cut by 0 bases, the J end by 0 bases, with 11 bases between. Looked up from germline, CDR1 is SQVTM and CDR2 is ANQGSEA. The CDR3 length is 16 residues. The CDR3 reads CSVEDRRQANTGELFF. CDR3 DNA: TGCAGCGTTGAAGATCGAAGACAGGCGAACACCGGGGAGCTGTTTTTT.

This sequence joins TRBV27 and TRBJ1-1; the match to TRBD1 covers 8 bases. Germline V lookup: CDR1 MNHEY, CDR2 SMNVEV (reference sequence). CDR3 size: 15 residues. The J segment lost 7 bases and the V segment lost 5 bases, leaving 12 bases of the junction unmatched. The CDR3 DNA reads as TGTGCCAGCAGTGTACGGACAGGGAGGGTAGATGAAGCTTTCTTT. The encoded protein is CASSVRTGRVDEAFF.

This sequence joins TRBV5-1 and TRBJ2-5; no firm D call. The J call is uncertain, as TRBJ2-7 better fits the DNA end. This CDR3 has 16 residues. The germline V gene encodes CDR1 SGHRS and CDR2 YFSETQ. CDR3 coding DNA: TGCGCCAGCAGCTCCGGTCTTGGGCCGTTTCCCTACGAGCAGTACTTC. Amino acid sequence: CASSSGLGPFPYEQYF.

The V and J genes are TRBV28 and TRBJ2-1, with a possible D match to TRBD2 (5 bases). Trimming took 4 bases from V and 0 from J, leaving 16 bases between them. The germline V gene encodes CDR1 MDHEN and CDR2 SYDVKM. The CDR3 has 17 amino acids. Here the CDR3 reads CASSYAGVTISYNEQFF. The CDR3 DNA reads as TGTGCCAGCAGTTATGCCGGGGTTACAATCTCCTACAATGAGCAGTTCTTC.

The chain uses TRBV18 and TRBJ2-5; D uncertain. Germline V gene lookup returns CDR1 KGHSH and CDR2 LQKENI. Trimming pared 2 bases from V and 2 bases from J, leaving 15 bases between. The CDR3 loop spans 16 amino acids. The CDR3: CASSPVTPAAQETQYF. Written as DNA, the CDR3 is TGTGCCAGCTCACCAGTCACCCCAGCAGCGCAAGAGACCCAGTACTTC.

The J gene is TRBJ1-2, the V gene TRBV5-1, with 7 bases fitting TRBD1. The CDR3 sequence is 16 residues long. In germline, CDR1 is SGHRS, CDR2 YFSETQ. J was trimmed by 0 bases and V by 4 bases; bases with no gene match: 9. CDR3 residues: CASSVGTASPNYGYTF. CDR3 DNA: TGCGCCAGCAGCGTCGGGACAGCCTCACCTAACTATGGCTACACCTTC.

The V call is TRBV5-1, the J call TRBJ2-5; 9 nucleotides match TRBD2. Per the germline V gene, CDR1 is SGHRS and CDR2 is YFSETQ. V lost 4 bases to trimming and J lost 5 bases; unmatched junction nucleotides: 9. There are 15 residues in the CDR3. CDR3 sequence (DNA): TGCGCCAGCAGCCCGATAGCGGGAGTAGAGGAGACCCAGTACTTC. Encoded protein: CASSPIAGVEETQYF.

For the CDR3, the DNA is TGTGCCAGCAGAAGAGGCGAGCAGTACTTC. Translation: CASRRGEQYF. The chain joins TRBV2 to TRBJ2-7; D gene ambiguous. V lost 6 bases and J 6 bases, leaving 6 bases between the germline ends. Germline-derived CDR1 and CDR2 are SNHLY and FYNNEI. The CDR3 covers 10 residues.

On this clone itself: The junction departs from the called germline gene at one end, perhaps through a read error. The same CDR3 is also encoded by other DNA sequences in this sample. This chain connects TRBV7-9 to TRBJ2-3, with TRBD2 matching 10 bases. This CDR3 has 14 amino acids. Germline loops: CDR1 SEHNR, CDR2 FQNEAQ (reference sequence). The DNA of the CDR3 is TGTGCCAGCAGCCTAGCGGGAGCCGGAGATACGCAGTATTTT. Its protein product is CASSLAGAGDTQYF.

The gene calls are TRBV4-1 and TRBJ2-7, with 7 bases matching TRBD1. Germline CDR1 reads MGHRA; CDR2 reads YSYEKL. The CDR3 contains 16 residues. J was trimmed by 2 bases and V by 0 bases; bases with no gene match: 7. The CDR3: CASSQDATGFPYEQYF. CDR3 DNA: TGCGCCAGCAGCCAAGATGCGACAGGGTTCCCCTACGAGCAGTACTTC.

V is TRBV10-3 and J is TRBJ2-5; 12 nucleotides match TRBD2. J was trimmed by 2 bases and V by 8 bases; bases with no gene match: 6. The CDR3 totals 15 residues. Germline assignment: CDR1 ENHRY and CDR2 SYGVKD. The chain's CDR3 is CAIGTSGSQQETQYF. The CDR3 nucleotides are TGTGCCATCGGGACTAGCGGGTCTCAACAAGAGACCCAGTACTTC.

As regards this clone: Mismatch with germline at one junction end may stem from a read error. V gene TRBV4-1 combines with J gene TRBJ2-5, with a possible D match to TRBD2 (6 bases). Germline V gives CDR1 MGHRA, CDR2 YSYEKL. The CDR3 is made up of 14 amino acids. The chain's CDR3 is CASSQEERAVSLNF. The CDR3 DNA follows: TGCGCCAGCAGCCAAGAAGAGCGGGCCGTTTCCCTAAACTTC.

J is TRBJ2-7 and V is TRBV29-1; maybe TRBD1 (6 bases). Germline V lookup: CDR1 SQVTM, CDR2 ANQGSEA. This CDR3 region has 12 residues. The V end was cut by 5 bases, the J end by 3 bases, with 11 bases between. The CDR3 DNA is TGCAGCGTTTACAGGGAAGGCTACGAGCAGTACTTC. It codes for CSVYREGYEQYF.

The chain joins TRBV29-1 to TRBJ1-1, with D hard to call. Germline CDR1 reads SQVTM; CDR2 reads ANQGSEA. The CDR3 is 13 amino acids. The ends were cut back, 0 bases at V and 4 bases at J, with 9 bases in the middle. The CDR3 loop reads CSVEEWSGTEAFF. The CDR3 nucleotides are TGCAGCGTTGAAGAATGGAGCGGCACTGAAGCTTTCTTT.

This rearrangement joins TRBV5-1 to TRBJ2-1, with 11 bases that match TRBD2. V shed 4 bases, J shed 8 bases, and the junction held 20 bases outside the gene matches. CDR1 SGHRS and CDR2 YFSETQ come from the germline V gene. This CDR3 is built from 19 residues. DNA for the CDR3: TGCGCCAGCAGCCTTTTCGAAACTAGCGGGAGAGCGGGTAGCGATGAGCAGTTCTTC. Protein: CASSLFETSGRAGSDEQFF.

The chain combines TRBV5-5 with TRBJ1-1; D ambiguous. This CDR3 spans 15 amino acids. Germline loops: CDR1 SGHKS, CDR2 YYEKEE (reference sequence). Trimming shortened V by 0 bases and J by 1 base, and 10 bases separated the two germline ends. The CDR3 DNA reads TGTGCCAGCAGCTTGGGCGCGGGTTGGAACACTGAAGCTTTCTTT. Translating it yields CASSLGAGWNTEAFF.

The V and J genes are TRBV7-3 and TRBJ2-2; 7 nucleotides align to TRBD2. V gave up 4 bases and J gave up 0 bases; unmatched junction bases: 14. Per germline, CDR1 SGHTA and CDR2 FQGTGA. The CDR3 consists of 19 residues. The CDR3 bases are TGTGCCAGCAGCTCCTGGCGCCAGCGGGACCACGCGAACACCGGGGAGCTGTTTTTT. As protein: CASSSWRQRDHANTGELFF.

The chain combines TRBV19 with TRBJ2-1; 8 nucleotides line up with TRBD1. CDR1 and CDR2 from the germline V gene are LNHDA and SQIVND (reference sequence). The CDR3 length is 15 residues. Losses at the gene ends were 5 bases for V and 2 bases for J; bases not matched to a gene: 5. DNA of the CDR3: TGTGCCAGTAGTCCCGGGACAGGCCCCTACAATGAGCAGTTCTTC. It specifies CASSPGTGPYNEQFF.

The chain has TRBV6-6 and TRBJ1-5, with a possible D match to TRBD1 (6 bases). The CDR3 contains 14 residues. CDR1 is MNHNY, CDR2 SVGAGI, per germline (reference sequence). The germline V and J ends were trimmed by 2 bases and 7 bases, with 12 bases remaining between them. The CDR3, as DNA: TGTGCCAGCAGTTACACAGGGTCCTTACAGCCCCAGCATTTT. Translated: CASSYTGSLQPQHF.

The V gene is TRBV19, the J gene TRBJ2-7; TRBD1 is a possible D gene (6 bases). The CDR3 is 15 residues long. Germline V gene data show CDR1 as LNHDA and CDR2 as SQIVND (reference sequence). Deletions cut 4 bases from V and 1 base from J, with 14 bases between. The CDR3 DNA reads TGTGCCAGTAGTACCTCTTTACAGGGTTCCTACGAGCAGTACTTC. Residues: CASSTSLQGSYEQYF.

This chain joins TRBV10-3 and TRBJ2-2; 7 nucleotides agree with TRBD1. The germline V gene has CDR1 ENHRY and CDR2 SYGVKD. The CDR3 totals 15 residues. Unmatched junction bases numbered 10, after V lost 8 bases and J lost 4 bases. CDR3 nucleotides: TGTGCCATCGGCGTAACAGGGGTCGCCACCGGGGAGCTGTTTTTT. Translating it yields CAIGVTGVATGELFF.

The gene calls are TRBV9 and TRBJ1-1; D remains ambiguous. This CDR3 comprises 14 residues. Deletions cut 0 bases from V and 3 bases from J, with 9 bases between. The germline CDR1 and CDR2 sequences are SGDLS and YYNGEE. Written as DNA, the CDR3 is TGTGCCAGCAGCGTAGTTCCCAGCGACACTGAAGCTTTCTTT. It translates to CASSVVPSDTEAFF.

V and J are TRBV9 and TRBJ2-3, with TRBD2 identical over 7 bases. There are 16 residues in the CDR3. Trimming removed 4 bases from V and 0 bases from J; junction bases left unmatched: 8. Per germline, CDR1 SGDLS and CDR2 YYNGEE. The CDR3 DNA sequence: TGTGCCAGCAGCCCCCGTAGCGGGCCTAGCACAGATACGCAGTATTTT. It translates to CASSPRSGPSTDTQYF.

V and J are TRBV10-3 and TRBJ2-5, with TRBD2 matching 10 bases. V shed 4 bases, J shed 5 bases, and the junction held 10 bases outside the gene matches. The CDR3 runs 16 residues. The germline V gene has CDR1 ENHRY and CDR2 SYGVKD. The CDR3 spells CAISGQQLAGRETQYF. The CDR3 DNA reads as TGTGCCATCAGTGGACAGCAACTAGCGGGGAGGGAGACCCAGTACTTC.

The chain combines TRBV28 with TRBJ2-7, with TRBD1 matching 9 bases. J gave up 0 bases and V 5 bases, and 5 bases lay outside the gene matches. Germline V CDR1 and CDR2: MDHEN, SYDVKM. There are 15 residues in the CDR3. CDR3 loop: CASSPGTGFSYEQYF. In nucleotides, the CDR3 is TGTGCCAGCAGTCCAGGGACAGGGTTCTCCTACGAGCAGTACTTC.